This is a list of T cell receptor beta chains from one sample in a study of T-cell memory formation after mild COVID-19. TCRdb ran MiXCR on the 5' RACE reads and lists one entry per CDR3 protein. The table lists 450,000 or so distinct CDR3 sequences, roughly 23% of them singletons, with under 15% in the top ten. Specimen: PBMCs or a T cell subset sorted from them (not recorded which). These receptors were obtained from an adult woman who had mild COVID-19 (a few samples of this study predate the infection). Cell type and time point are not known. Both conserved end residues are part of each CDR3. The D gene is left open where the match is weak. Size is stated for part of the rows, as once, few or many counts, or as a class when the clone is expanded.

clone_size,j_call,d_call,v_call,cdr3_nt,cdr3_aa
few,TRBJ2-1,NA,TRBV6-5,TGTGCCAGCAGTCCAGGACTAGGAGGGGGCAATCGTGAGCAGTTCTTC,CASSPGLGGGNREQFF
NA,TRBJ2-7,TRBD2,TRBV29-1,TGCAGCGCTTCCCGCGGGAGTTTCGACGAGCAGTACTTC,CSASRGSFDEQYF
NA,TRBJ2-1,NA,TRBV6-1,TGTGCCAGCAGACCCAGGGGCCGACAGACCTACAATGAGCAGTTCTTC,CASRPRGRQTYNEQFF
once,TRBJ1-2,TRBD1,TRBV19,TGTGCCAGTACAGCCGGGACAGGGGTTAACTATGGCTACACCTTC,CASTAGTGVNYGYTF
NA,TRBJ2-7,NA,TRBV5-1,TGCGCCAGCAGCCCCCGGGTTGGTGGCCGCGAGCAGTACTTC,CASSPRVGGREQYF
NA,TRBJ1-2,NA,TRBV7-3,TGTGCCAGCAGCTTGGAGGGAACCGGTGGCTACACCTTC,CASSLEGTGGYTF
NA,TRBJ1-5,TRBD1,TRBV3-1,TGTGCCAGCAGCCGCGGGACAGGGGGCCTGCCCCAGCATTTT,CASSRGTGGLPQHF
few,TRBJ2-7,TRBD1,TRBV24-1,TGTGCCACCAGTGATTCCAGCGGGGACAGGGACCCCTACGAGCAGTACTTC,CATSDSSGDRDPYEQYF
once,TRBJ1-3,NA,TRBV3-1,TGTGCCAGCAGCCACCCCGCGGGACCGGCCTCTGGAAACACCATATATTTT,CASSHPAGPASGNTIYF
many,TRBJ2-5,NA,TRBV5-5,TGTGCCAGCAGCGTAGAGTGGGGGGCAGAGACCCAGTACTTC,CASSVEWGAETQYF
few,TRBJ2-7,NA,TRBV29-1,TGCAGCGTAGTAATACCAGGAAACTACGAGCAGTACTTC,CSVVIPGNYEQYF
NA,TRBJ2-3,TRBD1,TRBV5-1,TGCGCCAGCAGCTTTATACAGGGGGTTAGCACAGATACGCAGTATTTT,CASSFIQGVSTDTQYF
few,TRBJ1-5,NA,TRBV6-6,TGTGCCAGCCTCCATATGAGGGTACATAGCAATCAGCCCCAGCATTTT,CASLHMRVHSNQPQHF
few,TRBJ1-1,NA,TRBV5-1,TGCGCCAGCAGCTCTGACCCCGGGACACTTAACACTGAAGCTTTCTTT,CASSSDPGTLNTEAFF
NA,TRBJ2-3,TRBD2,TRBV9,TGTGCCAGCAGCCCCTGGACTAGCCCCGATACGCAGTATTTT,CASSPWTSPDTQYF
NA,TRBJ1-2,NA,TRBV5-1,TGCGCCAGCAGCGTAGTAGGGTATGGCTACACCTTC,CASSVVGYGYTF
few,TRBJ1-5,NA,TRBV5-6,TGTGCCAGCAGCTTGAGGTACAATCAGCCCCAGCATTTT,CASSLRYNQPQHF
NA,TRBJ1-1,TRBD1,TRBV29-1,TGCAGCGTGACAGGGGGAAACACTGAAGCTTTCTTT,CSVTGGNTEAFF